Below, one T cell receptor (beta chain) is given with its context. Antigen unknown. The germline gives CDR1 KGHDR, CDR2 SFDVKD. The V and J ends lost 3 bases and 0 bases respectively, with 14 bases between them. CDR3 length equals 18 residues. These data come from a study of T-cell memory formation after mild COVID-19. Study at large: TCR clusters were mostly confined to one donor each. Broader study findings: Second-wave clones that peaked on day 37 lacked confirmed SARS-CoV-2 specificity.

Constant-segment primers and 5'RACE yielded cDNA libraries for TCR alpha and TCR beta, each carrying sample barcodes and UMIs. TCRdb recomputed calls from the 5' RACE reads with MiXCR, one row per CDR3 protein. Found here are around 150,000 distinct CDR3 sequences, roughly a third of them singletons; the top ten hold approximately 12%. The sequencing sample was made of PBMCs or a T cell subset sorted from them (not recorded which). V is TRBV24-1 and J is TRBJ2-6; D ambiguous. This receptor was identified in an adult woman who had mild COVID-19 (a few samples of this study predate the infection). Cell type and time point are not known. CDR3 nucleotide sequence: TGTGCCACCAGTGATGCCCCCGGGTTTCACTCTGGGGCCAACGTCCTGACTTTC. This codes for CATSDAPGFHSGANVLTF.